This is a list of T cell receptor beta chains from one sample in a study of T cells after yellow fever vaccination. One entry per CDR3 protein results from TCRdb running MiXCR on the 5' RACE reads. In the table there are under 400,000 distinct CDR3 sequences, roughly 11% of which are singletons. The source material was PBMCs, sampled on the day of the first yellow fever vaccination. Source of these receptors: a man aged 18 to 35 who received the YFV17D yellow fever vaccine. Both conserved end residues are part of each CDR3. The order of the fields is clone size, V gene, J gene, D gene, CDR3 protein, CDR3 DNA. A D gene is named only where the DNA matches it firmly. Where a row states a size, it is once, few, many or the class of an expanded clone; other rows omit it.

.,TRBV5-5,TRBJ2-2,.,CASSPGLVCGELFF,TGTGCCAGCAGCCCCGGGCTCGTGTGCGGGGAGCTGTTTTTT
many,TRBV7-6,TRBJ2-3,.,CASSSGPSTDTQYF,TGTGCCAGCAGCTCGGGACCTAGCACAGATACGCAGTATTTT
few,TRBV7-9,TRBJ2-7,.,CASSLAGAGTINYEQYF,TGTGCCAGCAGCTTAGCGGGGGCCGGGACTATCAACTACGAGCAGTACTTC
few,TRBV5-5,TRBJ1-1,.,CASSLIGSLGPEAFF,TGTGCCAGCAGCTTGATAGGATCTCTGGGACCTGAAGCTTTCTTT
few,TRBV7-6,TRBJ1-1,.,CASSLVAGDQAEAFF,TGTGCCAGCAGCTTAGTTGCAGGGGACCAGGCGGAAGCTTTCTTT
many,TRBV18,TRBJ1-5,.,CASSREHSNQPQHF,TGTGCCAGCTCAAGGGAACATAGCAATCAGCCCCAGCATTTT
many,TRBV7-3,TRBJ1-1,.,CASRQQGDTEAFF,TGTGCCAGCAGACAACAGGGCGACACTGAAGCTTTCTTT
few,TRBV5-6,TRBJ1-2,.,CASSRDNYGYTF,TGTGCCAGCAGCCGGGACAATTATGGCTACACCTTC
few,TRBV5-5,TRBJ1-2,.,CASSYAVSEWSLYGYTF,TGTGCCAGCAGCTACGCCGTCTCGGAATGGAGCCTCTATGGCTACACCTTC
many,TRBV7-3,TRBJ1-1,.,CASSSPDTEAFF,TGTGCCAGCAGCTCCCCGGACACTGAAGCTTTCTTT
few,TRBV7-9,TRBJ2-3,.,CASSLDGSLTDTQYF,TGTGCCAGCAGCTTAGATGGCAGTCTCACGGATACGCAGTATTTT
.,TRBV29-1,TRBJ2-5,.,CSVEGGVNELETQYF,TGCAGCGTTGAAGGGGGGGTAAATGAGTTGGAGACCCAGTACTTC
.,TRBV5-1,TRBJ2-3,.,CASSPWTYEGDTQYF,TGCGCCAGCAGCCCCTGGACCTATGAGGGAGATACGCAGTATTTT
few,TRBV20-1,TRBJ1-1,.,CSAIRRDPGTEAFF,TGCAGTGCTATCCGCCGAGACCCGGGTACTGAAGCTTTCTTT
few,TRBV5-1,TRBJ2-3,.,CASSLGGLDDTQYF,TGCGCCAGCAGCTTGGGGGGGCTTGACGATACGCAGTATTTT
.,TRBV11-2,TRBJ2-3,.,CASSLELSQDFLYF,TGTGCCAGCAGCTTAGAATTGTCTCAGGACTTCTTGTATTTT
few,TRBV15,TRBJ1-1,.,CATSRGSRPNTEAFF,TGTGCCACCAGCAGAGGAAGCCGACCGAACACTGAAGCTTTCTTT
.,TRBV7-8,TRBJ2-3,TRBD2,CASSLPRVAGLGDTQYF,TGTGCCAGCAGCTTACCTCGGGTAGCGGGGCTTGGAGATACGCAGTATTTT
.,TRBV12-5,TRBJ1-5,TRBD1,CDSGLFRDRGLLYSNQPQHF,TGTGATAGTGGTTTGTTCCGGGACAGGGGGCTCCTCTATAGCAATCAGCCCCAGCATTTT
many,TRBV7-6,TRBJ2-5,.,CASSLGGRQQETQYF,TGTGCCAGCAGCTTAGGAGGCAGACAACAAGAGACCCAGTACTTC
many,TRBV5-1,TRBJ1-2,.,CASSFLEDYGGYTF,TGCGCCAGCAGCTTCCTGGAGGACTATGGTGGCTACACCTTC
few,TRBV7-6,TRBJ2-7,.,CASSSGVRGSSYEQYF,TGTGCCAGCAGCTCGGGTGTCAGGGGCTCCTCCTACGAGCAGTACTTC